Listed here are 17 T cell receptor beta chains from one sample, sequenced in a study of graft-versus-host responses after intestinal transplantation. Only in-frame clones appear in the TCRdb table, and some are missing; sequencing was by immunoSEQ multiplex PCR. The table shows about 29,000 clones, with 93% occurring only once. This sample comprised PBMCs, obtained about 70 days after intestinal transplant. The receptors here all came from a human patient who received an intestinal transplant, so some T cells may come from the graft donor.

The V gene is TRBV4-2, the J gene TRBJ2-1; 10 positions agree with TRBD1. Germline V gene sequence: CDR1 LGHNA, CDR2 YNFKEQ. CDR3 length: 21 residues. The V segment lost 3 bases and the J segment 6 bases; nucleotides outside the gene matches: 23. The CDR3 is CASSHRPDRGRAGEFGNEQFF. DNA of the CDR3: TGTGCCAGCAGCCACCGGCCGGACAGGGGGAGGGCGGGAGAGTTTGGCAATGAGCAGTTCTTC.

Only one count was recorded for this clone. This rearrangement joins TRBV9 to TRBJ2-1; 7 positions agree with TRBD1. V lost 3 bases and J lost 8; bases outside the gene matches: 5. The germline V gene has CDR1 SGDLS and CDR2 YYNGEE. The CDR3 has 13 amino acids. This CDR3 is CASSAGTADEQFF. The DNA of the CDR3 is TGTGCCAGCAGCGCCGGGACAGCGGATGAGCAGTTCTTC.

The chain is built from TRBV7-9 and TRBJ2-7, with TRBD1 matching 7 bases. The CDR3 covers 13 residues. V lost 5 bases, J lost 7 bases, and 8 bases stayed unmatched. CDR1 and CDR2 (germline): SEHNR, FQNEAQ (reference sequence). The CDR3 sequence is CASSPRQGQEQYF. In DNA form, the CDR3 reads TGTGCCAGCAGCCCACGACAGGGCCAGGAGCAGTACTTC.

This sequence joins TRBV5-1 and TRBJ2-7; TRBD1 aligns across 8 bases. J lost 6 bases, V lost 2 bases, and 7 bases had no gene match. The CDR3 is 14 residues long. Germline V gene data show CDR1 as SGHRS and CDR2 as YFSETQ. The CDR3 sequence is CASSLPQGASEQYF. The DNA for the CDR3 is TGCGCCAGCAGCTTACCCCAGGGGGCCAGCGAGCAGTACTTC.

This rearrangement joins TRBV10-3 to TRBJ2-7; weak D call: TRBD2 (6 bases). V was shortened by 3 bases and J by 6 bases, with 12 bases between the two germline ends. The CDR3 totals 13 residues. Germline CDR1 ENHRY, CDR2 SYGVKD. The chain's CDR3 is CAISDAGIGEQYF. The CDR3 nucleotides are TGTGCCATCAGTGACGCGGGAATCGGCGAGCAGTACTTC.

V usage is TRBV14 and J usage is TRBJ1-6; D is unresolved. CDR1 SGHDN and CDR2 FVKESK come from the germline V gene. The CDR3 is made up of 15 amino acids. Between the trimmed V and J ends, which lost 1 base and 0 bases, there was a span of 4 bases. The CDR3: CASSQGFSYNSPLHF. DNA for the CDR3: TGTGCCAGCAGCCAAGGGTTCTCCTATAATTCACCCCTCCACTTT.

Here the CDR3 reads CASSSGTFHYEQYF. The CDR3 DNA follows: TGTGCCAGCAGCTCGGGGACATTCCATTACGAGCAGTACTTC. This chain joins TRBV5-6 and TRBJ2-7; possible D gene TRBD1, 6 bases. The CDR3 is made up of 14 amino acids. Germline V gene sequence: CDR1 SGHDT, CDR2 YYEEEE. The ends were cut back, 3 bases at V and 4 bases at J, with 14 bases in the middle.

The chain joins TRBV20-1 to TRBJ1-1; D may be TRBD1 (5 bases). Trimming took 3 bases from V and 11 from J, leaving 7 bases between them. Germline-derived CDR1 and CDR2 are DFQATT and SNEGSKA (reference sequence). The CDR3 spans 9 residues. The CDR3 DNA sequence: TGCAGTGCTAGTTGGGGGGCTTTCTTT. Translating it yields CSASWGAFF.

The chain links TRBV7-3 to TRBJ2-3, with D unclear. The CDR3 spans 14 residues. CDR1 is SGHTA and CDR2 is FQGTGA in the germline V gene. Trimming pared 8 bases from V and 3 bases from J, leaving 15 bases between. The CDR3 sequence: CASGSGLGTDTQYF. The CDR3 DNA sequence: TGTGCCAGCGGATCGGGTCTGGGGACAGATACGCAGTATTTT.

Here the CDR3 reads CASSFRTGVNSPLHF. Written as DNA, the CDR3 is TGTGCCAGCAGTTTCCGGACAGGGGTAAATTCACCCCTCCACTTT. The chain links TRBV27 to TRBJ1-6, with 9 nucleotides matching TRBD1. The J segment lost 7 bases and the V segment lost 3 bases, leaving 4 bases of the junction unmatched. Per the germline V gene, CDR1 is MNHEY and CDR2 is SMNVEV (reference sequence). The CDR3 sequence is 15 residues long.

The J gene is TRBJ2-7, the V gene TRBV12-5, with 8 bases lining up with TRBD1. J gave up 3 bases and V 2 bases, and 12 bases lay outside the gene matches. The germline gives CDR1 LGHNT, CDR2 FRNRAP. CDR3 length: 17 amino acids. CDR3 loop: CASGLFPRGRGHYEQYF. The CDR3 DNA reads TGTGCTAGTGGTTTGTTTCCCAGGGGGCGAGGGCACTACGAGCAGTACTTC.

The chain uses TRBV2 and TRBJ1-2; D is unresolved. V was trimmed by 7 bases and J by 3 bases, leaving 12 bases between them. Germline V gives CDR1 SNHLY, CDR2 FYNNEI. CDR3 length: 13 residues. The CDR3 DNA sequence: TGTGCCAGCATCCCGGTTTTGGACTATGGCTACACCTTC. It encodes CASIPVLDYGYTF.

In DNA, the CDR3 is TGTGCCAGCAGCTACGACAGGGGGATAGCGGGAGGGCGGGTCGAGCAGTTCTTC. Its protein product is CASSYDRGIAGGRVEQFF. The J gene is TRBJ2-1, the V gene TRBV11-2; TRBD2 matches 11 bases. Trimming removed 4 bases from V and 10 bases from J; junction bases left unmatched: 18. CDR1 and CDR2 from the germline V gene are SGHAT and FQNNGV. There are 18 residues in the CDR3.

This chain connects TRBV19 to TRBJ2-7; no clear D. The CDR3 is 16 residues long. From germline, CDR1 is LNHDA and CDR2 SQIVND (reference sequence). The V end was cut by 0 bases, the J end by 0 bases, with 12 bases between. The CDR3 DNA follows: TGTGCCAGTAGTATAGACTCTAGGCAGACCTCCTACGAGCAGTACTTC. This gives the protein CASSIDSRQTSYEQYF.

The CDR3 is CASRSTGTAYGYTF. The CDR3 DNA sequence: TGTGCCAGCAGAAGTACCGGGACAGCATATGGCTACACCTTC. The J gene is TRBJ1-2, the V gene TRBV6-5; 7 positions match TRBD1. The germline V gene has CDR1 MNHEY and CDR2 SVGAGI. J was trimmed by 5 bases and V by 6 bases; bases with no gene match: 9. CDR3 size: 14 residues.

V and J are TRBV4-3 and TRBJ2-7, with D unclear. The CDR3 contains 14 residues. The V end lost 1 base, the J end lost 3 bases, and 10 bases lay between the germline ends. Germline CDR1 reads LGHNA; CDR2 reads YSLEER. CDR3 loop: CASSQALLIYEQYF. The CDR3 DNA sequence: TGCGCCAGCAGCCAAGCTCTATTAATCTACGAGCAGTACTTC.

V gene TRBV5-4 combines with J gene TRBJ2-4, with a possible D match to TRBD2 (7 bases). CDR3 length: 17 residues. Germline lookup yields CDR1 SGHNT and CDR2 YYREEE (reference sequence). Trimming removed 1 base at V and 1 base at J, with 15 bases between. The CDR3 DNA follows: TGTGCCAGCAGCTTGAGGGGGGGGCCTATCGCCAAAAACATTCAGTACTTC. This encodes CASSLRGGPIAKNIQYF.